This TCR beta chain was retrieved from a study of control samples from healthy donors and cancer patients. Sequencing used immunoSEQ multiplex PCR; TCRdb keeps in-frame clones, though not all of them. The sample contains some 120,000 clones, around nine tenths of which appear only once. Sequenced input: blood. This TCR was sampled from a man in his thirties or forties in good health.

The CDR3 loop reads CASSLASGATETQYF. The CDR3 nucleotides read TGCGCCAGCAGCTTGGCGTCGGGGGCCACTGAGACCCAGTACTTC. This sequence joins TRBV5-1 and TRBJ2-5; D tentatively fits TRBD1 or TRBD2 (6 bases each). The CDR3 is 15 residues long. CDR1 is SGHRS, CDR2 YFSETQ, per germline. Trimming removed 0 bases from V and 5 bases from J, with 14 bases in between.